This T cell receptor beta chain derives from a study of blood T cell repertoires in COVID-19. Across the whole study: Both acute and convalescent COVID-19 samples were obtained from the United States, Italy and Spain.

The length of the CDR3 is 15 residues. CDR1 is GTSNPN, CDR2 SVGIG, per germline (reference sequence). Trimming left V 0 bases short and J 0 bases short, with 12 bases between. Assay: immunoSEQ multiplex PCR; the TCRdb copy retains only in-frame clones and omits some. The data contain about 74,000 clones, 88% of them singletons. The sequence came from a woman older than 75 with active or convalescent COVID-19. J is TRBJ2-7 and V is TRBV30; maybe TRBD2 (6 bases). The sample consisted of peripheral blood. As DNA, the CDR3 is TGTGCCTGGAGTGTACGAGCGGGCCTCTCCTACGAGCAGTACTTC. Its protein is CAWSVRAGLSYEQYF.